Below are 17 T cell receptor beta chains sequenced from a single sample in a study of blood T cell repertoires in COVID-19. Some clones are missing from TCRdb's copy, which holds only in-frame ones; the method was immunoSEQ multiplex PCR. The sample has just under 55,000 clones, around nine tenths seen once; the top ten hold just under 8.5%. Sequencing was done on a sample of peripheral blood. The receptors were sampled from a woman aged 40 to 55 with active COVID-19.

The chain has TRBV11-2 and TRBJ1-1; weak D call: TRBD1 (6 bases). From germline, CDR1 is SGHAT and CDR2 FQNNGV. V was cut by 0 bases and J by 5 bases, with 7 bases left in between. The CDR3 has 13 amino acids. For the CDR3, the DNA is TGTGCCAGCAGCTTAGAAAGGGGGACTGAAGCTTTCTTT. Residues: CASSLERGTEAFF.

The chain combines TRBV2 with TRBJ1-1; 7 bases align to TRBD1. The germline V gene has CDR1 SNHLY and CDR2 FYNNEI. The V gene end was trimmed by 4 bases and the J gene end by 2 bases; junction bases not matched to a gene: 7. This CDR3 region has 15 residues. The CDR3 nucleotides read TGTGCCAGCAGTGCCGGACAGGAGACCAACACTGAAGCTTTCTTT. Translation gives CASSAGQETNTEAFF.

The chain carries TRBV19 and TRBJ2-7; D may be TRBD1 (6 bases). The V gene lost 6 bases and the J gene lost 3 bases, with 21 bases spanning the gap. Germline CDR1 is LNHDA and CDR2 is SQIVND (reference sequence). This CDR3 comprises 16 residues. CDR3 in amino acids: CASSTNRQDAGYEQYF. The CDR3 coding sequence is TGTGCCAGTAGCACCAATAGACAGGATGCAGGCTACGAGCAGTACTTC.

V usage is TRBV7-2 and J usage is TRBJ2-3; 9 bases align to TRBD2. This CDR3 comprises 18 residues. V gave up 0 bases and J gave up 5 bases; unmatched junction bases: 12. The germline V gene encodes CDR1 SGHTA and CDR2 FQGNSA. CDR3 sequence (DNA): TGTGCCAGCAGCTTAGCTACCGCGGGGGGGCGGCTAAGAGATACGCAGTATTTT. It encodes CASSLATAGGRLRDTQYF. The complete variable domain, with remaining parts taken from reference TRBV7-2 and TRBJ2-3, reads GAGVSQSPSNKVTEKGKDVELRCDPISGHTALYWYRQSLGQGLEFLIYFQGNSAPDKSGLPSDRFSAERTGGSVSTLTIQRTQQEDSAVYLCASSLATAGGRLRDTQYFGPGTRLTVL.

The genes are TRBV4-2 and TRBJ1-1; 9 positions agree with TRBD1. CDR3 size: 18 residues. With V trimmed by 4 bases and J by 5 bases, 17 bases remained unmatched. Germline V gene data show CDR1 as LGHNA and CDR2 as YNFKEQ. This chain's CDR3 is CASSPGTINRGPATEAFF. The CDR3 DNA reads as TGTGCCAGCAGCCCAGGAACGATAAACAGGGGGCCCGCGACTGAAGCTTTCTTT.

CDR3 coding DNA: TGTGCCAGCAGTTTTGGCGGCACCGGGGAGCTGTTTTTT. Translating it yields CASSFGGTGELFF. The rearrangement uses TRBV12-3 or TRBV12-4 and TRBJ2-2, with unresolved D. This CDR3 region has 13 residues. The V and J ends lost 3 bases and 4 bases respectively, with 6 bases between them.

As DNA, the CDR3 is TGTGCCAGTAGTATAGCGGTAGCCACCGGGGAGCTGTTTTTT. This gives the protein CASSIAVATGELFF. The rearrangement joins TRBV19 to TRBJ2-2; D call uncertain. The length of the CDR3 is 14 residues. V gave up 1 base and J gave up 4 bases, with 7 bases separating them. CDR1 is LNHDA and CDR2 is SQIVND in the germline V gene (reference sequence).

The rearrangement uses TRBV5-6 and TRBJ2-4; possibly TRBD1 for D (5 bases). CDR3 size: 17 residues. CDR1 is SGHDT and CDR2 is YYEEEE in the germline V gene. V shed 0 bases and J shed 0 bases, with 13 bases lying between them. CDR3 loop: CASSLGQGTLAKNIQYF. CDR3 sequence (DNA): TGTGCCAGCAGCTTGGGCCAGGGCACACTAGCCAAAAACATTCAGTACTTC.

The DNA for the CDR3 is TGTGCCAGCAGAGTTACAGGGGGCGCGAATTCACCCCTCCACTTT. Amino acids: CASRVTGGANSPLHF. V gene TRBV3-1 (or the pseudogene TRBV3-2) combines with J gene TRBJ1-6; 9 bases align to TRBD1. Germline V lookup: CDR1 LGHDT, CDR2 YNNKEL (reference sequence). The CDR3 spans 15 residues. Germline trimming cut 6 bases from V and 7 bases from J; bases unmatched to any gene: 7.

The chain has TRBV21-1 and TRBJ1-1; the listed D gene, TRBD1, was not tested against the DNA. TRBV21-1 is a recognized pseudogene. The CDR3 consists of 16 residues. The CDR3 loop is CASSNRDRGPNTEAFF. CDR3 in DNA: TGTGCCAGCAGCAACCGGGACAGGGGCCCGAACACTGAAGCTTTCTTT.

The genes are TRBV4-2 and TRBJ1-5; no firm D call. The CDR3 consists of 13 residues. V lost 3 bases, J lost 7 bases, and 10 bases lay in between. Germline CDR1 LGHNA, CDR2 YNFKEQ. CDR3 protein: CASSHQRLQPQHF. CDR3 in DNA: TGTGCCAGCAGCCACCAACGGTTGCAGCCCCAGCATTTT.

The chain uses TRBV19 and TRBJ2-3, with 9 nucleotides matching TRBD1. V was clipped by 5 bases and J by 4 bases; unmatched bases: 4. CDR1 and CDR2 (germline): LNHDA, SQIVND (reference sequence). The CDR3 runs 14 residues. The CDR3 reads CASSRTGEADTQYF. CDR3 DNA sequence: TGTGCCAGTAGTCGGACAGGGGAGGCAGATACGCAGTATTTT.

J is TRBJ2-1 and V is TRBV4-2; 9 bases agree with TRBD2. The CDR3 length is 18 residues. The germline V gene encodes CDR1 LGHNA and CDR2 YNFKEQ. V shed 0 bases and J 5 bases; nucleotides not matched to a gene: 11. For the CDR3, the DNA is TGTGCCAGCAGCCAAGAGCCCCGTCTAGCGGGAATTAACAATGAGCAGTTCTTC. Protein product: CASSQEPRLAGINNEQFF.

The genes are TRBV18 and TRBJ2-2, with D perhaps TRBD2 (5 bases). The CDR3 has 16 amino acids. V was cut by 0 bases and J by 0 bases, with 8 bases left in between. In germline, CDR1 is KGHSH, CDR2 LQKENI. CDR3: CASSPPDGTNTGELFF. CDR3 DNA: TGTGCCAGCTCACCACCCGACGGGACGAACACCGGGGAGCTGTTTTTT.

The gene calls are TRBV11-3 and TRBJ2-6; D remains unclear. From germline, CDR1 is SGHNT and CDR2 YENEEA. CDR3 length: 15 residues. V lost 5 bases and J 0 bases, leaving 8 bases between the germline ends. CDR3 coding DNA: TGTGCCAGCAGCCGATTTAGCTCTGGGGCCAACGTCCTGACTTTC. It specifies CASSRFSSGANVLTF.

The chain recombines TRBV10-2 with TRBJ2-3, with D possibly matching TRBD2 (7 bases). In germline, CDR1 is WSHSY, CDR2 SAAADI. The CDR3 runs to 16 residues. The V and J ends lost 5 bases and 4 bases respectively, with 19 bases between them. The CDR3 is CASSRDWPGGPDTQYF. CDR3 nucleotides: TGCGCCAGCAGTCGAGATTGGCCGGGGGGCCCAGATACGCAGTATTTT.

The count of this clone is one. The chain uses TRBV13 and TRBJ2-1; TRBD2 might be the D (6 bases). There are 17 residues in the CDR3. Germline loops: CDR1 PRHDT, CDR2 FYEKMQ (reference sequence). V was cut by 2 bases and J by 0 bases, with 14 bases left in between. The chain's CDR3 is CASSLILVGGSYNEQFF. The CDR3 DNA sequence: TGTGCCAGCAGCTTAATCCTCGTGGGGGGCTCCTACAATGAGCAGTTCTTC.